A selection of T cell receptor beta chains follows, all from one sample in a study of cytomegalovirus exposure and HLA in healthy donors. Repertoires were generated with immunoSEQ multiplex PCR, while TCRdb's copy carries only in-frame clones and drops some. This sample yields tens of thousands of clones, of which 75% are seen a single time; 20% to 25% belongs to the top ten. Sequencing was done on a sample of PBMCs. These receptor sequences come from a woman aged 40 to 50 in good health and CMV-seropositive. Both conserved end residues are part of each CDR3. D genes are given only for firm matches. Some rows have no size entry. The others give once, few or many, or a class for an expanded clone.

cdr3_length | j_call | d_call | clone_size | v_call | cdr3_nt | cdr3_aa
14 | TRBJ1-2 | . | . | TRBV6-1 | TGTGCCAGCAGTGAAGCGGGAGCGATCTATGGCTACACCTTC | CASSEAGAIYGYTF
14 | TRBJ2-7 | . | . | TRBV7-2 | TGTGCCAGCAGCCCGACGGGTGTCCTCTTCGGGCAGTACTTC | CASSPTGVLFGQYF
16 | TRBJ1-2 | . | once | TRBV28 | TGTGCCAGCAGTGTCCCGACAGCCTTGGAATGGTATGGCTACACCTTC | CASSVPTALEWYGYTF
15 | TRBJ2-1 | TRBD1 | once | TRBV10-1 | TGCGCCAGCAGTGCCCCATCGCAGGGGGCCGATGAGCAGTTCTTC | CASSAPSQGADEQFF
14 | TRBJ1-2 | TRBD1 | . | TRBV19 | TGTGCCAGCTCCGGGACAGGGTTTAACTATGGCTACACCTTC | CASSGTGFNYGYTF
16 | TRBJ2-2 | TRBD2 | . | TRBV7-9 | TGTTCCAGCAGATCGGGAGGGGCGCCTAACACCGGGGAGCTGTTTTTT | CSSRSGGAPNTGELFF
12 | TRBJ2-3 | . | . | TRBV10-3 | TGTGCCATCCGAGGGACTTCAGATACGCAGTATTTT | CAIRGTSDTQYF
16 | TRBJ2-3 | . | once | TRBV2 | TGTGCCAGCAGGGGGATCCTGGTGGGGGCTGCAGATACGCAGTATTTT | CASRGILVGAADTQYF
13 | TRBJ2-7 | . | few | TRBV30 | TGTGCCTGGGGCCGAGACAGGACTCTCGAGCAGTACTTC | CAWGRDRTLEQYF
14 | TRBJ2-4 | . | . | TRBV15 | TGTGCCACCAGCGCTCAGGACAGTCGGCACATTCAGTACTTC | CATSAQDSRHIQYF
14 | TRBJ2-3 | . | few | TRBV5-1 | TGCGCCAGCAGCCCATATACATTGACAGATACGCAGTATTTT | CASSPYTLTDTQYF
15 | TRBJ2-1 | . | once | TRBV29-1 | TGCAGCGTTGTACCCCCGGAGGGGCTGAGCAATGAGCAGTTCTTC | CSVVPPEGLSNEQFF
14 | TRBJ2-2 | . | once | TRBV9 | TGTGCCAGCGGCGCCACAGGGAACACCGGGGAGCTGTTTTTT | CASGATGNTGELFF
15 | TRBJ2-1 | TRBD2 | . | TRBV6-6 | TGTGCCAGCAGTTACGGGAGGGCTTCTTACAATGAGCAGTTCTTC | CASSYGRASYNEQFF
15 | TRBJ2-2 | TRBD2 | . | TRBV12-5 | TGTGCTAGTGTTCCGGGACTAGCGGGGGTTGGGGAGCTGTTTTTT | CASVPGLAGVGELFF
18 | TRBJ2-6 | TRBD2 | . | TRBV5-1 | TGCGCCAGCAGCATAGTAGCGGGGCACAACTCTGGGGCCAACGTCCTGACTTTC | CASSIVAGHNSGANVLTF
16 | TRBJ2-7 | . | . | TRBV7-9 | TGTTCCAGCAGCTTATCGGGGGGCGAGGGCCGCTACGAGCAGTACTTC | CSSSLSGGEGRYEQYF